The 28 T cell receptor beta chains below all came from one sample that was sequenced in a study of T cells in Graves' hyperthyroidism and ophthalmopathy. TCR beta CDR3 regions were amplified from RNA transcripts. The HTBI primer set was used in a first-round RT-PCR of the TCR CDR3. TCRdb re-analysed the multiplex PCR reads in MiXCR, keeping a single row per CDR3 protein. The sample contains hundreds of thousands of distinct CDR3 sequences, about 20% of which appear only once. The sequenced sample was blood. The source is a man younger than 40 with Graves' ophthalmopathy.

This chain uses TRBV3-1 with TRBJ2-1, with 9 bases aligning to TRBD1. V shed 4 bases, J shed 5 bases, and the junction held 12 bases outside the gene matches. The CDR3 length is 17 residues. CDR1 is LGHDT, CDR2 YNNKEL, per germline (reference sequence). CDR3 residues: CASSRLETGGSHNEQFF. For the CDR3, the DNA is TGTGCCAGCAGCCGACTCGAGACAGGGGGTTCCCACAATGAGCAGTTCTTC.

This clonotype has more than one count but fewer than ten. The chain combines TRBV9 with TRBJ2-1; D remains unclear. V was clipped by 0 bases and J by 0 bases, with 7 bases between them. In germline, CDR1 is SGDLS, CDR2 YYNGEE. CDR3 size: 15 residues. The CDR3 bases are TGTGCCAGCAGCGTAGACCCCTACTCCTACAATGAGCAGTTCTTC. It encodes CASSVDPYSYNEQFF.

This clonotype has more than one count but fewer than ten. The genes are TRBV4-2 and TRBJ1-4, with D maybe TRBD1 (6 bases). Germline CDR1 and CDR2: LGHNA and YNFKEQ. Deletions cut 1 base from V and 8 bases from J, with 17 bases between. This CDR3 region has 16 residues. The CDR3, as DNA: TGTGCCAGCAGCCAAGCGGCAGGGGTGGAGTGGGAAAAACTGTTTTTT. It codes for CASSQAAGVEWEKLFF.

The chain is built from TRBV9 and TRBJ1-2; D might be TRBD1 (6 bases). Trimming took 5 bases from V and 7 from J, leaving 12 bases between them. Looked up from germline, CDR1 is SGDLS and CDR2 is YYNGEE. This CDR3 spans 12 amino acids. Here the CDR3 DNA reads TGTGCCAGCAGTGGACAGTTTGGTGGCTACACCTTC. It translates to CASSGQFGGYTF.

The chain has TRBV9 and TRBJ2-3; TRBD2 matches 10 bases. The germline CDR1 and CDR2 sequences are SGDLS and YYNGEE. V shed 4 bases and J 5 bases; nucleotides not matched to a gene: 10. The CDR3 contains 16 residues. The CDR3 DNA sequence: TGTGCCAGCAGCCAGTATCAAGCGGGAGGGGAAGATACGCAGTATTTT. It specifies CASSQYQAGGEDTQYF.

The sample holds many counts of this clonotype. The rearrangement links TRBV20-1 to TRBJ1-6, with TRBD1 matching over 7 bases. CDR1 DFQATT and CDR2 SNEGSKA come from the germline V gene (reference sequence). This CDR3 has 16 amino acids. V was clipped by 1 base and J by 11 bases; unmatched bases: 14. The CDR3 DNA follows: TGCAGTGCTAGAGCCAGTGTACCGGGACAGATGGCACCCCTCCACTTT. This codes for CSARASVPGQMAPLHF.

The genes are TRBV28 and TRBJ1-6; D call uncertain. Germline V CDR1 and CDR2: MDHEN, SYDVKM. This CDR3 region has 14 residues. With 7 bases removed from V and 9 bases from J, the gap between germline ends came to 16 bases. CDR3 residues: CASNAQGKISPLHF. Written as DNA, the CDR3 is TGTGCCAGCAATGCCCAAGGGAAAATTTCACCCCTCCACTTT.

This clonotype was counted ten times or more. V and J are TRBV18 and TRBJ2-7; 7 positions agree with TRBD1. J lost 5 bases, V lost 2 bases, and 0 bases had no gene match. Per germline, CDR1 KGHSH and CDR2 LQKENI. This CDR3 spans 12 amino acids. CDR3 region: CASSPGTDEQYF. In nucleotides, the CDR3 is TGTGCCAGCTCACCAGGGACAGACGAGCAGTACTTC. Full variable domain (outside the CDR3, taken from reference TRBV18 and TRBJ2-7): NAGVMQNPRHLVRRRGQEARLRCSPMKGHSHVYWYRQLPEEGLKFMVYLQKENIIDESGMPKERFSAEFPKEGPSILRIQQVVRGDSAAYFCASSPGTDEQYFGPGTRLTVT.

This clonotype was recorded many times. The rearrangement uses TRBV3-1 and TRBJ2-7, with TRBD2 identical over 10 bases. Germline V gene sequence: CDR1 LGHDT, CDR2 YNNKEL (reference sequence). The CDR3 extends over 14 amino acids. V lost 1 base to trimming and J lost 3 bases; unmatched junction nucleotides: 0. CDR3 in amino acids: CASSQGTSGYEQYF. CDR3 bases: TGTGCCAGCAGCCAAGGGACTAGCGGCTACGAGCAGTACTTC.

This clonotype came up a few times. V usage is TRBV5-1 and J usage is TRBJ2-1; D remains ambiguous. Trimming shortened V by 0 bases and J by 9 bases, and 10 bases separated the two germline ends. The germline V gene encodes CDR1 SGHRS and CDR2 YFSETQ. The CDR3 spans 13 residues. The CDR3 reads CASSLAEASEQFF. The CDR3 nucleotides read TGCGCCAGCAGCTTGGCAGAGGCAAGTGAGCAGTTCTTC.

This clonotype was seen ten or more times. The V call is TRBV6-1, the J call TRBJ2-7; 10 nucleotides agree with TRBD2. V lost 5 bases and J lost 2; bases outside the gene matches: 6. Germline lookup yields CDR1 MNHNS and CDR2 SASEGT. The CDR3 runs 15 residues. CDR3 bases: TGTGCCAGCAGTATGACTAGCGGGTCGACCTACGAGCAGTACTTC. Amino acid sequence: CASSMTSGSTYEQYF.

This clonotype has at least ten counts. The J gene is TRBJ2-3, the V gene TRBV5-1, with a tentative D call TRBD1 (5 bases). V dropped 7 bases and J dropped 5 bases, with 20 bases sitting between them. Germline CDR1 reads SGHRS; CDR2 reads YFSETQ. The length of the CDR3 is 15 residues. CDR3 nucleotides: TGCGCCAGCGGATGGCAGGGAACAGGAATAGATACGCAGTATTTT. Encoded protein: CASGWQGTGIDTQYF.

This clonotype came up many times. The chain employs TRBV30 and TRBJ1-4; D unclear. The germline V gene has CDR1 GTSNPN and CDR2 SVGIG (reference sequence). The CDR3 has 14 residues. Trimming shortened V by 3 bases and J by 0 bases, and 8 bases separated the two germline ends. The CDR3 DNA sequence: TGTGCCTGGAGGGGTTTAGCAACTAATGAAAAACTGTTTTTT. Protein sequence: CAWRGLATNEKLFF.

V gene TRBV5-1 combines with J gene TRBJ1-4; D unresolved. The CDR3 sequence is 14 residues long. Trimming left V 0 bases short and J 11 bases short, with 14 bases between. The germline CDR1 and CDR2 sequences are SGHRS and YFSETQ. The CDR3: CASSLGELGKKLFF. Written as DNA, the CDR3 is TGCGCCAGCAGCTTGGGGGAGTTGGGGAAGAAACTGTTTTTT. Drawing the rest from reference TRBV5-1 and TRBJ1-4, the complete variable domain is KAGVTQTPRYLIKTRGQQVTLSCSPISGHRSVSWYQQTPGQGLQFLFEYFSETQRNKGNFPGRFSGRQFSNSRSEMNVSTLELGDSALYLCASSLGELGKKLFFGSGTQLSVL.

This clonotype was seen a handful of times. This may be a read error: a much more frequent sequence differs by one nucleotide. This rearrangement joins TRBV20-1 to TRBJ2-1; TRBD2 agrees at 7 bases. This CDR3 comprises 13 residues. Per germline, CDR1 DFQATT and CDR2 SNEGSKA (reference sequence). CDR3 region: CSARETSRNEQSF. The CDR3 DNA is TGCAGTGCTAGAGAGACTAGCCGGAATGAGCAGTCCTTC.

Points on this clonotype: A much larger clone lies a single base off, so this may be a read error. The genes are TRBV5-1 and TRBJ1-2; 7 positions match TRBD1. V lost 2 bases, J lost 2 bases, and 3 bases stayed unmatched. Germline CDR1 reads SGHRS; CDR2 reads YFSETQ. The CDR3 has 14 amino acids. This CDR3 reads CASSFNRGNYGYTF. The CDR3 nucleotides are TGCGCCAGCAGCTTTAACAGGGGCAACTATGGCTACACCTTC.

The chain is built from TRBV2 and TRBJ2-1; TRBD2 agrees at 14 bases. The CDR3 consists of 15 residues. Germline trimming cut 6 bases from V and 13 bases from J; bases unmatched to any gene: 11. CDR1 SNHLY and CDR2 FYNNEI come from the germline V gene. The CDR3 here is CASRLTGLAGVHQFF. The CDR3 nucleotides are TGTGCCAGCAGGCTAACGGGACTAGCGGGAGTGCACCAGTTCTTC.

This clonotype came up a few times. J is TRBJ1-3 and V is TRBV18, with D uncertain. The CDR3 length is 15 residues. With 3 bases removed from V and 1 base from J, the gap between germline ends came to 10 bases. Per the germline V gene, CDR1 is KGHSH and CDR2 is LQKENI. In DNA form, the CDR3 reads TGTGCCAGCTCACCGGGCGTAGGTTCTGGAAACACCATATATTTT. This gives the protein CASSPGVGSGNTIYF. Supplemented by reference TRBV18 and TRBJ1-3, the full variable domain reads NAGVMQNPRHLVRRRGQEARLRCSPMKGHSHVYWYRQLPEEGLKFMVYLQKENIIDESGMPKERFSAEFPKEGPSILRIQQVVRGDSAAYFCASSPGVGSGNTIYFGEGSWLTVV.

This clonotype was observed a handful of times. V is TRBV6-1 and J is TRBJ2-3; D uncertain. The germline V gene encodes CDR1 MNHNS and CDR2 SASEGT. The V and J ends lost 7 bases and 3 bases respectively, with 8 bases between them. The CDR3 runs 12 residues. The CDR3 bases are TGTGCCAGCACTAAAGGAACAGATACGCAGTATTTT. Its translation: CASTKGTDTQYF.

This clonotype occurred a few times. The chain has TRBV11-2 and TRBJ2-3; D call uncertain. V lost 1 base, J lost 2 bases, and 10 bases lay in between. This CDR3 has 15 residues. In germline, CDR1 is SGHAT, CDR2 FQNNGV. The CDR3 DNA sequence: TGTGCCAGCAGCTTAGCAGGTTCCCTCACAGATACGCAGTATTTT. Residues: CASSLAGSLTDTQYF.

V gene TRBV7-9 combines with J gene TRBJ2-1; TRBD1 matches at 7 bases. The V gene's germline CDR1 is SEHNR and CDR2 FQNEAQ (reference sequence). Unmatched junction bases numbered 9, after V lost 3 bases and J lost 7 bases. The length of the CDR3 is 15 residues. CDR3 nucleotide sequence: TGTGCCAGCAGCTTCTTACAGGGGATTCGAAATGAGCAGTTCTTC. Encoded protein: CASSFLQGIRNEQFF.

The J gene is TRBJ2-3, the V gene TRBV3-1, with D tentatively TRBD1 or TRBD2 (5 bases each). The CDR3 spans 15 residues. The V end lost 0 bases, the J end lost 3 bases, and 10 bases lay between the germline ends. Germline-derived CDR1 and CDR2 are LGHDT and YNNKEL (reference sequence). The CDR3 DNA follows: TGTGCCAGCAGCCAAGAGGGGACGGTAACAGATACGCAGTATTTT. Its protein is CASSQEGTVTDTQYF.

This clonotype was detected only a few times. The chain is built from TRBV12-3 or TRBV12-4 and TRBJ2-4; D not resolved. The CDR3 is made up of 16 amino acids. V gave up 1 base and J gave up 0 bases, with 10 bases separating them. This CDR3 reads CASSLEGTGAKNIQYF. CDR3 nucleotides: TGTGCCAGCAGTTTAGAGGGAACGGGAGCCAAAAACATTCAGTACTTC.

This clonotype was counted many times. This chain joins TRBV3-1 and TRBJ1-1, with TRBD1 matching over 9 bases. The CDR3 has 13 residues. With 3 bases clipped from V and 11 bases from J, the junction kept 7 bases outside the gene matches. The germline V gene encodes CDR1 LGHDT and CDR2 YNNKEL (reference sequence). Here the CDR3 DNA reads TGTGCCAGCAGCCAGCCGACAGGGGGGGACGCTTTCTTT. Protein sequence: CASSQPTGGDAFF.

This clonotype was seen only a few times. DNA for the CDR3: TGCGCCAGCAGCTTGGAAGGGCTCGGGGCCAAAAACATTCAGTACTTC. Translated: CASSLEGLGAKNIQYF. The J gene is TRBJ2-4, the V gene TRBV5-1; D remains ambiguous. CDR3 length equals 16 residues. Trimming shortened V by 0 bases and J by 1 base, and 11 bases separated the two germline ends. The germline V gene encodes CDR1 SGHRS and CDR2 YFSETQ.

This clonotype was seen ten or more times. V gene TRBV12-3 or TRBV12-4 combines with J gene TRBJ2-2; 12 bases align to TRBD2. The CDR3 has 21 amino acids. V was clipped by 4 bases and J by 1 base; unmatched bases: 16. CDR3 loop: CASSYTGTSGLLSGNTGELFF. The CDR3 nucleotides are TGTGCCAGCAGTTACACCGGGACTAGCGGGCTACTTAGCGGGAACACCGGGGAGCTGTTTTTT.

The V call is TRBV29-1, the J call TRBJ2-7; 9 positions match TRBD1. The length of the CDR3 is 14 residues. CDR1 is SQVTM and CDR2 is ANQGSEA in the germline V gene. V lost 6 bases, J lost 1 base, and 7 bases stayed unmatched. CDR3 coding DNA: TGCAGCGTCTCCGGGACAGGGTATTCCTACGAGCAGTACTTC. Translation gives CSVSGTGYSYEQYF.

V gene TRBV7-9 combines with J gene TRBJ2-2; D is ambiguous. V gave up 6 bases and J gave up 4 bases, with 9 bases separating them. The CDR3 is made up of 13 amino acids. Germline V CDR1 and CDR2: SEHNR, FQNEAQ (reference sequence). CDR3 sequence reads: CASRGSSTGELFF. CDR3 DNA sequence: TGTGCCAGCAGGGGCAGCAGCACCGGGGAGCTGTTTTTT.